This TCR beta chain comes out of a study of cytomegalovirus exposure and HLA in healthy donors. V shed 6 bases, J shed 2 bases, and the junction held 3 bases outside the gene matches. In germline, CDR1 is LNHDA, CDR2 SQIVND (reference sequence). CDR3 length equals 14 residues. PCR employed 60 Vbeta and 13 Jbeta primers. Method: immunoSEQ multiplex PCR; TCRdb's copy keeps in-frame clones and lacks some. The profile shows roughly 92,000 clones, 81% of them singletons. Sequences were obtained from PBMCs. The source is a woman between 65 and 79 years old in good health and CMV-seropositive. The chain combines TRBV19 with TRBJ1-5; 8 bases align to TRBD1. The CDR3 DNA sequence: TGTGCCAGTAGGTCACAGGGGGGCAATCAGCCCCAGCATTTT. Its translation: CASRSQGGNQPQHF.